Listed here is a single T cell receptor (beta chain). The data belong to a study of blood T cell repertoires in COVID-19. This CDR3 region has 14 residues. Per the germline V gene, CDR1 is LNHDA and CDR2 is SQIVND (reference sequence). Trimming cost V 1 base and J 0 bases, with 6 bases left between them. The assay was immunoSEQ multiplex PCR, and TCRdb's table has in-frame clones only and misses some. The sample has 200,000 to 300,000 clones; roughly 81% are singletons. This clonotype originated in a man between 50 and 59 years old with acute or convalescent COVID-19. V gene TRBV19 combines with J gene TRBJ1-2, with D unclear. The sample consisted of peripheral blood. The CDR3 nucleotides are TGTGCCAGTAGTATAGGGAGTACTAACTATGGCTACACCTTC. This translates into CASSIGSTNYGYTF.